This T cell receptor (beta chain) originates from a study of naive and memory T cell subsets (dated by TCRdb to the late 2010s). Broadly, across the study: Sorted naive and memory T cell subsets from peripheral blood were analyzed in the study using a UMI-based, open-source pipeline for TCR alpha and beta sequencing. The functional CMV T cell responses agreed completely with IgG serology results. RNA was DNase-treated and reverse transcribed with TCR constant-region primers, mostly using SuperScript III. The full study reports these points: The repertoire findings for the naive and memory subsets could not be validated against a ground truth because none was available. Single alpha or beta chain sequences, rather than paired alpha/beta receptors, were used to define clonotypes. The abundance of TCRs followed a power law with an exponent that differed between naive and memory subsets yet stayed consistent across the three individuals. A few larger clonotypes were found in naive repertoires, especially CD8, and these larger clonotypes were possibly memory cells re-expressing CD45RA. Gini index rose and Shannon and inverse Simpson diversity fell from naive through CM, EM and EMRA in both CD4 and CD8 cells. Once error correction was done, more than 90% of naive TCR sequences showed up just once, which made the naive abundance distributions much steeper than those of the memory subsets. RNA-based TCR counts may be affected by expression changes linked to T cell activation and differentiation.

Library creation used UMI-ligation and nested PCR. To cover both TRBC1 and TRBC2, the beta constant-region primer consisted of an equimolar mix of two oligonucleotides. T4 RNA ligase 1 ligated a single-stranded oligonucleotide carrying the SP2 primer and a 12-nucleotide UMI to the cDNA 3' end. Four rounds of PCR were used to amplify ligated cDNA, with nested alpha and beta constant-region primers being used together with the SP2 primer. The ligation reaction was kept at 16 degrees C for roughly 19-24 hours. To avoid over-amplification, PCR2 was usually performed as a SYBR Green qPCR and halted once a predetermined threshold was reached. Agencourt AMPure XP magnetic beads were used for all purifications after the first. Library quantification was done by Qubit, followed by a TapeStation check on which the main peak was expected at around 650 bp. Pooled libraries were sequenced on an Illumina MiSeq using v2 2x251 paired-end kits, and typically 1-2 million reads were obtained per sample. Each sample's library went into the pool at roughly 4.4 nM, and about 4.5-8% PhiX was added to help with cluster recognition. The study's processing was this. FASTQ reads processed by Demultiplexor were assigned V and J genes by Decombinator through tag matching that tolerated a single base-pair mismatch. Collapsinator relied on UMIs to fix sequencing errors as well as frequency errors caused by PCR heterogeneity. TCRs were translated and CDR3s were extracted from the conserved cysteine to the FGXG phenylalanine by CDR3Translator, with non-productive sequences being flagged. Gini, Shannon entropy and inverse Simpson indices were calculated on repertoires that had been subsampled to equal numbers of UMI-defined TCRs. Within the linear range, a power law was fitted by maximum likelihood to the distributions of clonotype abundance. When run on a single naive CD8 sample, MIGEC and the pipeline yielded similar UMI counts, similar unique TCR numbers and similar clonal distributions. In one analysis, naive TCRs that were also found in any memory subset of the same donor were excluded from the naive repertoire. Repertoires were searched for about 7,300 CMV-associated CDR3 sequences compiled from VDJdb and a published dataset. TCRdb passed the public sequencing reads through fastp at Q25 and MiXCR, retaining productive beta sequences. Each CDR3 protein appears once, grouped with its most common genes and DNA. The V and J calls were determined by TCRdb, not by the authors. This sample lists 140,000 to 150,000 distinct CDR3 sequences; over 15% were detected once. Roughly 0.14% of the sample is in the top ten clones.

Between the V and J ends, shortened by 3 bases and 6 bases respectively, the junction contains 23 bases. Reading the germline V gene gives CDR1 KGHSH and CDR2 LQKENI. The CDR3 covers 17 residues, taking in both the cysteine and the phenylalanine. The sequence is cut down to CDR3 DNA, 51 bases in frame from base 1. TCR alpha and beta chain libraries were amplified separately from the second PCR step onward. CMV status of each donor was established by measuring IFNgamma production from CD4+ T cells after fresh PBMCs were stimulated overnight with CMV viral lysate. CD4 T cells were positively selected using Miltenyi beads, after which CD8 T cells were positively selected from the CD4-negative fraction. Cells stained for CD3, CD4, CD8, CD45RA, CD27 and a live/dead dye were sorted on a BD Aria II into four subsets by CD45RA and CD27. A few healthy volunteers provided blood, and each donor's sample was split into CD4 and CD8 T cells and then further divided into four differentiation subsets. About 120 ml of peripheral blood was drawn per donor, and PBMC were isolated by Ficoll-Paque PLUS density-gradient centrifugation. The sorted cells were lysed in RLT buffer, after which RNA was extracted using a Qiagen RNeasy kit and kept at -80 degrees C.

This clonotype has only a few counts. Its antigen is currently not known. Base qualities are missing; no much larger clone stands one base away. In this chain, TRBV18 is recombined with TRBJ1-2; the D gene is perhaps TRBD1, from 6 matching bases. Sequencing was done on a sample of naive CD4+ T cells from blood. The intended sense of this specimen's cell subset or site label: naive T cells, CD45RA high CD27+. This clonotype was sampled from a human donor in good health. The encoded CDR3 is CASSPTGGTIVTDGYTF. The sequenced DNA: TGTGCCAGCTCACCTACTGGGGGGACAATCGTAACGGATGGCTACACCTTC.